These 23 T cell receptor beta chains were sequenced from one sample in a study of monozygotic twins with inflammatory bowel disease. TCRdb reprocessed the 5' RACE reads and stores each CDR3 protein as one record, lacking DNA. The sample totals under 45,000 distinct CDR3 sequences; its top ten clones hold roughly 4.8%. Material: blood. These receptors were collected from a human donor with ulcerative colitis or Crohn's disease, or a healthy co-twin of an affected twin (not recorded which).

The gene calls are TRBV19 and TRBJ1-1. CDR3 size: 13 residues. CDR1 is LNHDA, CDR2 SQIVND, per germline (reference sequence). CDR3 sequence: CASSRRMNTEAFF.

V is TRBV11-2 and J is TRBJ2-1; the D call of TRBD2 rests on TCRdb alone, since no DNA is present to check it. The CDR3 has 11 amino acids. Germline CDR1 SGHAT, CDR2 FQNNGV. CDR3 sequence: CASSEGNEQFF.

This rearrangement joins TRBV4-3 to TRBJ1-1; TCRdb gives TRBD1 as the D gene, but with no DNA this cannot be confirmed. The CDR3 is made up of 16 amino acids. Germline CDR1 LGHNA, CDR2 YSLEER. The CDR3 spells CASSQASDRRNTEAFF.

This sequence joins TRBV2 and TRBJ1-2. The CDR3 covers 13 residues. Germline V gives CDR1 SNHLY, CDR2 FYNNEI. CDR3 loop: CASSELEAGGYTF.

V gene TRBV27 combines with J gene TRBJ1-1. The CDR3 consists of 11 residues. Germline values: CDR1 MNHEY, CDR2 SMNVEV (reference sequence). CDR3 region: CASSGRSEAFF.

This clonotype is deemed large by its frequency. The chain recombines TRBV7-2 with TRBJ1-1; absent DNA, TCRdb's TRBD1 call cannot be checked. The germline CDR1 and CDR2 sequences are SGHTA and FQGNSA. The CDR3 covers 12 residues. CDR3 amino acids: CASSLGGPEAFF.

V and J are TRBV4-1 and TRBJ1-1; the D call from TCRdb, TRBD1, cannot be confirmed without DNA. The CDR3 is 15 amino acids. The germline CDR1 and CDR2 sequences are MGHRA and YSYEKL. Here the CDR3 reads CASSHPGQGVFKAFF.

J is TRBJ2-1 and V is TRBV15. This CDR3 comprises 15 residues. Germline assignment: CDR1 LNHNV and CDR2 YYDKDF (reference sequence). CDR3 in amino acids: CATSRDGRSNNEQFF.

This chain uses TRBV20-1 with TRBJ2-7; TCRdb gives TRBD1 as the D gene, but with no DNA this cannot be confirmed. The V gene's germline CDR1 is DFQATT and CDR2 SNEGSKA (reference sequence). This CDR3 has 15 residues. The CDR3 region is CSAPDKALSTYEQYF.

The chain employs TRBV6-5 and TRBJ2-1; the D call of TRBD2 rests on TCRdb alone, since no DNA is present to check it. This CDR3 comprises 17 residues. Per germline, CDR1 MNHEY and CDR2 SVGAGI. The CDR3 sequence: CASSSFRWLAGGNEQFF.

CDR3: CASSPEPGLAGNTGELFF. This sequence joins TRBV6-1 and TRBJ2-2; the TCRdb call, TRBD2, lacks DNA for checking. There are 18 residues in the CDR3. Germline V gene sequence: CDR1 MNHNS, CDR2 SASEGT.

This chain uses TRBV18 with TRBJ1-6; TCRdb's D gene call, TRBD1, goes unchecked for lack of DNA. Germline loops: CDR1 KGHSH, CDR2 LQKENI. The CDR3 has 17 amino acids. This CDR3 is CASSPPATGTYNSPLHF.

The J gene is TRBJ1-5, the V gene TRBV18; TCRdb reports TRBD1, a call that lacks DNA to check it against. The CDR3 has 15 amino acids. The germline gives CDR1 KGHSH, CDR2 LQKENI. The CDR3 sequence: CASSSGQGGNQPQHF.

The J gene is TRBJ2-3, the V gene TRBV24-1; the D gene TCRdb calls, TRBD1, cannot be checked with no DNA. Germline V gene data show CDR1 as KGHDR and CDR2 as SFDVKD. CDR3 length: 15 amino acids. The CDR3: CATSKTGESTDTQYF.

The genes are TRBV7-2 and TRBJ1-2; the D gene TCRdb calls, TRBD1, cannot be checked with no DNA. This CDR3 is 15 amino acids long. Germline V gene lookup returns CDR1 SGHTA and CDR2 FQGNSA. The CDR3 sequence is CASSGDRGRGFGYTF.

The chain carries TRBV5-6 and TRBJ2-3. The CDR3 is 16 amino acids. CDR1 SGHDT and CDR2 YYEEEE come from the germline V gene. The CDR3 reads CASSFGTGASTDTQYF.

The gene calls are TRBV27 and TRBJ2-7; the D gene TCRdb calls, TRBD2, cannot be checked with no DNA. The CDR3 covers 17 residues. Germline CDR1 is MNHEY and CDR2 is SMNVEV (reference sequence). The CDR3 reads CASSLERNGGALGEQYF.

The J gene is TRBJ2-2, the V gene TRBV3-1. The CDR3 contains 16 residues. CDR1 and CDR2 from the germline V gene are LGHDT and YNNKEL (reference sequence). CDR3 protein: CASSQWSRRNTGELFF.

The V gene is TRBV7-2, the J gene TRBJ2-2; there is no DNA to check the TCRdb D call of TRBD1. The CDR3 is 20 residues long. Germline assignment: CDR1 SGHTA and CDR2 FQGNSA. Here the CDR3 reads CASSSKGGTGVRYRTGELFF. Drawing the rest from reference TRBV7-2 and TRBJ2-2, the complete variable domain is GAGVSQSPSNKVTEKGKDVELRCDPISGHTALYWYRQSLGQGLEFLIYFQGNSAPDKSGLPSDRFSAERTGGSVSTLTIQRTQQEDSAVYLCASSSKGGTGVRYRTGELFFGEGSRLTVL.

J is TRBJ1-5 and V is TRBV24-1; TCRdb's D call of TRBD1 is untestable without DNA. The CDR3 covers 16 residues. The germline V gene encodes CDR1 KGHDR and CDR2 SFDVKD. The CDR3 is CATSSAVTGFNQPQHF.

The CDR3: CASSGDTRVQPQHF. V usage is TRBV2 and J usage is TRBJ1-5; TCRdb's D gene call, TRBD1, goes unchecked for lack of DNA. The length of the CDR3 is 14 residues. Germline lookup yields CDR1 SNHLY and CDR2 FYNNEI. Supplemented by reference TRBV2 and TRBJ1-5, the full variable domain reads EPEVTQTPSHQVTQMGQEVILRCVPISNHLYFYWYRQILGQKVEFLVSFYNNEISEKSEIFDDQFSVERPDGSNFTLKIRSTKLEDSAMYFCASSGDTRVQPQHFGDGTRLSIL.

CDR3 in amino acids: CASSLRPGRSNEQFF. The gene calls are TRBV11-2 and TRBJ2-1; TCRdb's D call, TRBD1, is unchecked because there is no DNA. Germline assignment: CDR1 SGHAT and CDR2 FQNNGV. This CDR3 is built from 15 residues.

The chain uses TRBV6-1 and TRBJ1-3. This CDR3 region has 15 residues. The germline gives CDR1 MNHNS, CDR2 SASEGT. CDR3 amino acids: CASTTLASSGNTIYF.